One and the same sample provided the 19 T cell receptor beta chains below, sequenced in a study of blood T cell repertoires in COVID-19. Assay: immunoSEQ multiplex PCR; the TCRdb copy retains only in-frame clones and omits some. The sample lists about 100,000 clones, 70% to 80% occurring once. The sample taken for sequencing was peripheral blood. The receptors come from a woman in her seventies with acute or convalescent COVID-19.

The CDR3 region is CASSEGPTVFSGNTIYF. The CDR3 nucleotides read TGTGCCAGCAGTGAGGGCCCTACTGTCTTCTCTGGAAACACCATATATTTT. This chain uses TRBV6-1 with TRBJ1-3; D is uncertain. V lost 3 bases to trimming and J lost 0 bases, with 15 bases between them. The CDR3 has 17 residues. CDR1 and CDR2 (germline): MNHNS, SASEGT.

The genes are TRBV7-2 and TRBJ2-1; 10 positions match TRBD2. The trim removed 3 bases at V and 7 bases at J, leaving 3 bases unmatched. Germline V gives CDR1 SGHTA, CDR2 FQGNSA. The CDR3 covers 14 residues. DNA for the CDR3: TGTGCCAGCAGCTTTAAACTAGCGGGGAATGAGCAGTTCTTC. Protein: CASSFKLAGNEQFF.

This chain uses TRBV18 with TRBJ1-3, with 8 nucleotides matching TRBD1. Germline V CDR1 and CDR2: KGHSH, LQKENI. The CDR3 consists of 17 residues. V lost 3 bases, J lost 0 bases, and 7 bases stayed unmatched. The CDR3 region is CASSPTDRAYSGNTIYF. The CDR3 DNA follows: TGTGCCAGCTCACCGACGGACAGGGCCTACTCTGGAAACACCATATATTTT.

This clone was observed once. The chain joins TRBV9 to TRBJ1-2; D remains ambiguous. The CDR3 runs to 14 residues. V was trimmed by 3 bases and J by 7 bases, leaving 16 bases between them. Germline assignment: CDR1 SGDLS and CDR2 YYNGEE. This CDR3 reads CASSDEWSRTGYTF. CDR3 DNA sequence: TGTGCCAGCAGCGATGAATGGAGTCGCACTGGCTACACCTTC.

V is TRBV3-1 (or the pseudogene TRBV3-2) and J is TRBJ2-4, with 10 bases aligning to TRBD2. J was trimmed by 9 bases and V by 1 base; bases with no gene match: 3. The V gene's germline CDR1 is LGHDT and CDR2 YNNKEL (reference sequence). This CDR3 is built from 14 residues. The CDR3 region is CASSQVPSGGIQYF. For the CDR3, the DNA is TGTGCCAGCAGCCAAGTCCCTAGCGGGGGCATTCAGTACTTC.

The gene calls are TRBV27 and TRBJ2-7, with a possible D match to TRBD1 (5 bases). V lost 5 bases to trimming and J lost 1 base, with 12 bases between them. The CDR3 length is 14 residues. CDR1 and CDR2 (germline): MNHEY, SMNVEV (reference sequence). CDR3 sequence (DNA): TGTGCCAGCAGTCCTCTGGACACATCCTACGAGCAGTACGTC. Encoded protein: CASSPLDTSYEQYV.

This clone has a single count. The genes are TRBV7-3 and TRBJ2-5, with a possible D match to TRBD1 (5 bases). The CDR3 runs to 13 residues. Germline CDR1 SGHTA, CDR2 FQGTGA. Trimming removed 5 bases at V and 2 bases at J, with 9 bases between. CDR3 DNA sequence: TGTGCCAGCAGCCCGACAGTGCAAGAGACCCAGTACTTC. The encoded protein is CASSPTVQETQYF.

J is TRBJ2-7 and V is TRBV12-3 or TRBV12-4; no clear D gene. The CDR3 totals 12 residues. The germline V and J ends were trimmed by 3 bases and 6 bases, with 9 bases remaining between them. This CDR3 is CASSFLGGEQYV. The CDR3 DNA reads TGTGCCAGCAGTTTTCTAGGCGGCGAGCAGTACGTC.

The table lists this clone with a count of one. CDR3 DNA sequence: TGTGCCAGCTCGCTGGACAGTAGCAATCAGCCCCAGCATTTT. This sequence encodes CASSLDSSNQPQHF. The J gene is TRBJ1-5, the V gene TRBV18; possibly TRBD1 for D (6 bases). The CDR3 extends over 14 amino acids. Between the trimmed V and J ends, which lost 6 bases and 0 bases, there was a span of 9 bases. From germline, CDR1 is KGHSH and CDR2 LQKENI.

V is TRBV2 and J is TRBJ1-6; D is unclear. Trimming took off 8 bases at V and 10 bases at J, with 15 bases between the two ends. The length of the CDR3 is 13 residues. Looked up from germline, CDR1 is SNHLY and CDR2 is FYNNEI. This CDR3 is CASSETAGSPLHF. Written as DNA, the CDR3 is TGTGCCAGCTCGGAAACAGCAGGATCACCCCTCCACTTT.

The chain carries TRBV18 and TRBJ1-5, with D possibly being TRBD1 (5 bases). The V and J ends lost 6 bases and 4 bases respectively, with 16 bases between them. The CDR3 runs to 15 residues. Per germline, CDR1 KGHSH and CDR2 LQKENI. DNA of the CDR3: TGTGCCAGCTCCTCCGGGACTCAGGATAATCAGCCCCAGCATTTT. Protein product: CASSSGTQDNQPQHF.

This clone was picked up a small number of times. The rearrangement joins TRBV9 to TRBJ2-5; 10 bases line up with TRBD1. CDR1 is SGDLS and CDR2 is YYNGEE in the germline V gene. CDR3 length equals 16 residues. V shed 5 bases, J shed 1 base, and the junction held 8 bases outside the gene matches. In nucleotides, the CDR3 is TGTGCCAGCAGTTCCGGGGGACAGGGGATCCAAGAGACCCAGTACTTC. Translating gives CASSSGGQGIQETQYF.

This rearrangement joins TRBV10-3 to TRBJ1-5; D may be TRBD1 (6 bases). The V end lost 5 bases, the J end lost 11 bases, and 13 bases lay between the germline ends. The length of the CDR3 is 12 residues. Germline V gene data show CDR1 as ENHRY and CDR2 as SYGVKD. For the CDR3, the DNA is TGTGCCATCAGTATAGACAGGTTTTCCCAGCATTTT. Protein product: CAISIDRFSQHF.

V and J are TRBV6-2 or TRBV6-3 and TRBJ2-5, with 8 bases aligning to TRBD2. Unmatched junction bases numbered 16, after V lost 6 bases and J lost 4 bases. Looked up from germline, CDR1 is MNHEY and CDR2 is SVGEGT. CDR3 size: 17 residues. CDR3 nucleotides: TGTGCCAGCAGCCAGCCTACGGGGGGGCCCGCGGGAGAGACCCAGTACTTC. This sequence encodes CASSQPTGGPAGETQYF.

As regards this clone: The junction departs from the called germline gene at one end, perhaps through a read error. V usage is TRBV10-1 and J usage is TRBJ2-2; 9 positions match TRBD1. Germline V gives CDR1 WNHNN, CDR2 SYGVQD (reference sequence). This CDR3 is built from 16 residues. The CDR3 is CASSEEGDRDTGELFF. In nucleotides, the CDR3 is TGCGCCAGCAGTGAGGAGGGGGACAGGGACACTGGGGAGCTGTTTTTT.

This clone came up many times. The V gene is TRBV28, the J gene TRBJ2-7, with a possible D match to TRBD2 (6 bases). This CDR3 has 15 amino acids. Per germline, CDR1 MDHEN and CDR2 SYDVKM. In DNA, the CDR3 is TGTGCCAGCACTTTAGGGACTGGAAATTACTACGAGCAGTACGTC. Its protein is CASTLGTGNYYEQYV.

J is TRBJ2-5 and V is TRBV6-2 or TRBV6-3; D call uncertain. CDR3 size: 12 residues. Germline V gene lookup returns CDR1 MNHEY and CDR2 SVGEGT. The ends were cut back, 5 bases at V and 4 bases at J, with 8 bases in the middle. CDR3 DNA: TGTGCCAGCAGTCCACTACGAGAGACCCAGTACTTC. It is translated as CASSPLRETQYF.

The V gene is TRBV6-5, the J gene TRBJ2-3; D gene unclear. The CDR3 consists of 13 residues. Trimming shortened V by 7 bases and J by 0 bases, and 8 bases separated the two germline ends. Germline CDR1 MNHEY, CDR2 SVGAGI. CDR3: CASNEPSTDTQYF. CDR3 DNA: TGTGCCAGCAACGAGCCGAGCACAGATACGCAGTATTTT.

This rearrangement joins TRBV5-6 to TRBJ1-1, with 8 bases aligning to TRBD1. CDR1 and CDR2 from the germline V gene are SGHDT and YYEEEE. The J segment lost 5 bases and the V segment lost 1 base, leaving 4 bases of the junction unmatched. The CDR3 is made up of 14 amino acids. CDR3 DNA: TGTGCCAGCAGCTTGCAGGGGGCGCGTACTGAAGCTTTCTTT. Amino acid sequence: CASSLQGARTEAFF.